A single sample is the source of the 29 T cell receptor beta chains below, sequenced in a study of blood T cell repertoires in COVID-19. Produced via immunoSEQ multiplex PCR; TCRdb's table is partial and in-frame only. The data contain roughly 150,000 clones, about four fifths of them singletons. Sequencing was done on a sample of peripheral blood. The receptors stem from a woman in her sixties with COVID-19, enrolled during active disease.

The CDR3 loop is CASSVSNEQFF. The CDR3 nucleotides read TGTGCCAGCAGCGTTAGTAATGAGCAGTTCTTC. This chain joins TRBV11-3 and TRBJ2-1; no firm D call. There are 11 residues in the CDR3. CDR1 SGHNT and CDR2 YENEEA come from the germline V gene. The V gene lost 5 bases and the J gene lost 7 bases, with 6 bases spanning the gap.

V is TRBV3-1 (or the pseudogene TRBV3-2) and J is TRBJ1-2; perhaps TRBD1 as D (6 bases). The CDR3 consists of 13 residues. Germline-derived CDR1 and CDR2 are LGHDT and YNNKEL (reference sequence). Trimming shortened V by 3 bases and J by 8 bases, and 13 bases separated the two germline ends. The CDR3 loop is CASSQNRERGYTF. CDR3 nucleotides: TGTGCCAGCAGCCAGAACAGGGAGAGGGGCTACACCTTC.

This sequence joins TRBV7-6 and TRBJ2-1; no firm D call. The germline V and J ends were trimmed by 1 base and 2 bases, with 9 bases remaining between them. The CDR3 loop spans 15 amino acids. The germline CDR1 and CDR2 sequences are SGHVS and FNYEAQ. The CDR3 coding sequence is TGTGCCAGCAGCTTAGGCGGTATAACCTACAATGAGCAGTTCTTC. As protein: CASSLGGITYNEQFF.

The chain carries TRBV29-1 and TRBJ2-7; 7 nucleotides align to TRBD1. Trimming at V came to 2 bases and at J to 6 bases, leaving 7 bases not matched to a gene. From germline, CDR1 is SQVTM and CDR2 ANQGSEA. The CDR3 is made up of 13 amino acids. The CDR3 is CSVEFRGSVEQYF. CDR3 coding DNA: TGCAGCGTTGAATTCAGGGGGTCGGTCGAGCAGTACTTC.

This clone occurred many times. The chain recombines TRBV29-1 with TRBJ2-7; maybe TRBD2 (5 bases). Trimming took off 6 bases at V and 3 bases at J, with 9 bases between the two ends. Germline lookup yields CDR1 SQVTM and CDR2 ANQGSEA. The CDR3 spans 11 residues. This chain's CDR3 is CSVGSDYEQYF. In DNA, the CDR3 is TGCAGCGTAGGGAGCGACTACGAGCAGTACTTC.

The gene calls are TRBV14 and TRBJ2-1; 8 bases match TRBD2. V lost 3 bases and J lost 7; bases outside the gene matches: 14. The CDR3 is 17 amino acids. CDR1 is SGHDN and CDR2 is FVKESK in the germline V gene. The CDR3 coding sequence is TGTGCCAGCAGCCAGAATAAGAGAAACCGACTAGCGAATGAGCAGTTCTTC. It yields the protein CASSQNKRNRLANEQFF.

CDR3 loop: CASSLIAGGPTDTQYF. CDR3 nucleotide sequence: TGTGCCAGCAGCTTAATAGCGGGGGGGCCGACAGATACGCAGTATTTT. The chain couples TRBV5-4 to TRBJ2-3, with 11 bases fitting TRBD2. The V gene end was trimmed by 2 bases and the J gene end by 3 bases; junction bases not matched to a gene: 5. CDR1 is SGHNT, CDR2 YYREEE, per germline (reference sequence). This CDR3 comprises 16 residues.

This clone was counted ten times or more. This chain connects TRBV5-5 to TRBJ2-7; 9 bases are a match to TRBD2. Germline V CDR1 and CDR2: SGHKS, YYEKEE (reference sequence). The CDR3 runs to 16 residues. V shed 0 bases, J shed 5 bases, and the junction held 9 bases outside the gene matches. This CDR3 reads CASSLVPSGKLNEQYF. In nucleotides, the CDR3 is TGTGCCAGCAGCTTGGTCCCTAGCGGGAAATTGAACGAGCAGTACTTC.

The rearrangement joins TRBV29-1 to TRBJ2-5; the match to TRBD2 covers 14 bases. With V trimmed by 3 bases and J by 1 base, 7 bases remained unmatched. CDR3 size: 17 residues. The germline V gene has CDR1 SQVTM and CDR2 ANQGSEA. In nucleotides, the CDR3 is TGCAGCGTTGACCGACTAGCGGGAGGGCCTGCCCAAGAGACCCAGTACTTC. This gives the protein CSVDRLAGGPAQETQYF.

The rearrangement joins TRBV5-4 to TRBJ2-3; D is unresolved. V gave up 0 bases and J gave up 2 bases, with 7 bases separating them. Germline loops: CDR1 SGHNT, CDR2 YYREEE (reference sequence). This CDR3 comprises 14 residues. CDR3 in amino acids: CASSLARNTDTQYF. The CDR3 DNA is TGTGCCAGCAGCTTGGCCAGAAACACAGATACGCAGTATTTT.

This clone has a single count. Here the CDR3 DNA reads TGTGCCTGGACCCTGCCCCCGGGATACGAGCAGTACTTC. Protein product: CAWTLPPGYEQYF. The chain links TRBV30 to TRBJ2-7, with D perhaps matching TRBD2 (5 bases). The germline V and J ends were trimmed by 4 bases and 4 bases, with 14 bases remaining between them. Germline values: CDR1 GTSNPN, CDR2 SVGIG (reference sequence). The CDR3 length is 13 residues.

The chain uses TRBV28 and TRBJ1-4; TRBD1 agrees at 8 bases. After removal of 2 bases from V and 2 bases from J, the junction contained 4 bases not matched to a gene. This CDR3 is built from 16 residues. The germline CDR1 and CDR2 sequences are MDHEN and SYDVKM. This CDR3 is CASSLAGGPTNEKLFF. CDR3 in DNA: TGTGCCAGCAGTTTAGCAGGGGGCCCCACTAATGAAAAACTGTTTTTT. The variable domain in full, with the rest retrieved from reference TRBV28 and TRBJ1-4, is DVKVTQSSRYLVKRTGEKVFLECVQDMDHENMFWYRQDPGLGLRLIYFSYDVKMKEKGDIPEGYSVSREKKERFSLILESASTNQTSMYLCASSLAGGPTNEKLFFGSGTQLSVL.

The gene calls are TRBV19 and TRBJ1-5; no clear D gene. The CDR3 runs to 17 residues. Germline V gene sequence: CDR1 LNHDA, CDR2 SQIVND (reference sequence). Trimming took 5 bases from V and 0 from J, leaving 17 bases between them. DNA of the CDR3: TGTGCCAGTAGTGGGCAGGTCAGCGGGATTAGCAATCAGCCCCAGCATTTT. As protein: CASSGQVSGISNQPQHF.

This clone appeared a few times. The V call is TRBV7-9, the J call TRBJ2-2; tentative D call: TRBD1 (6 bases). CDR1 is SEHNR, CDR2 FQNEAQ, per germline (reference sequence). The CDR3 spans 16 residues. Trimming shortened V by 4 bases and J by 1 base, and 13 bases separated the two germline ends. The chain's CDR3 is CASSSGTTGNTGELFF. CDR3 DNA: TGTGCCAGCAGCTCCGGGACAACGGGGAACACCGGGGAGCTGTTTTTT.

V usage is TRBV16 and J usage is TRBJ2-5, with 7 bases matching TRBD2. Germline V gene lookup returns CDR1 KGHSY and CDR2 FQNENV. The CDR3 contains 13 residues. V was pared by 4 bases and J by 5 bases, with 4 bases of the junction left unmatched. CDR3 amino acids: CASSPREVETQYF. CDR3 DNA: TGTGCCAGCAGCCCTCGGGAGGTGGAGACCCAGTACTTC.

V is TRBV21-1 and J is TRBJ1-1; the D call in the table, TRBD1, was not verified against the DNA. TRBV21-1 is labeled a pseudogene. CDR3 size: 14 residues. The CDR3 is CASSARTGQGKAFF. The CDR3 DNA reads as TGTGCCAGCAGCGCAAGAACGGGACAGGGAAAAGCTTTCTTT.

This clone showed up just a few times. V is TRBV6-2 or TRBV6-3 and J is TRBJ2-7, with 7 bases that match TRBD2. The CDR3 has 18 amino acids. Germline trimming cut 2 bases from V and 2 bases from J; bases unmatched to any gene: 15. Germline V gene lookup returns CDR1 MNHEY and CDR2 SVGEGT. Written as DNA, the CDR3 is TGTGCCAGCAGTTACGTAGCGGGTGCCCCTAAGCCCACCTACGAGCAGTACTTC. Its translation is CASSYVAGAPKPTYEQYF.

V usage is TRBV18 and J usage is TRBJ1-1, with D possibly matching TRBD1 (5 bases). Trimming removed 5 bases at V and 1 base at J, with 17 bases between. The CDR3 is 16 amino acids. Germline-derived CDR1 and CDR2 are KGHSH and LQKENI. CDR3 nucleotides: TGTGCCAGCTCAACCGTTTCGACAGAGGCGAACACTGAAGCTTTCTTT. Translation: CASSTVSTEANTEAFF. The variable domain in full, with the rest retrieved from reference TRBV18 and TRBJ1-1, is NAGVMQNPRHLVRRRGQEARLRCSPMKGHSHVYWYRQLPEEGLKFMVYLQKENIIDESGMPKERFSAEFPKEGPSILRIQQVVRGDSAAYFCASSTVSTEANTEAFFGQGTRLTVV.

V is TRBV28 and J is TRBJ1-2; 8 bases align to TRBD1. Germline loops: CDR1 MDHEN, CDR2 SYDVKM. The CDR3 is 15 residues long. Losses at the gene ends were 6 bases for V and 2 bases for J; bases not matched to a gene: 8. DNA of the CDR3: TGTGCCAGCAGGGACGGACAGGGTTCCAACTATGGCTACACCTTC. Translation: CASRDGQGSNYGYTF.

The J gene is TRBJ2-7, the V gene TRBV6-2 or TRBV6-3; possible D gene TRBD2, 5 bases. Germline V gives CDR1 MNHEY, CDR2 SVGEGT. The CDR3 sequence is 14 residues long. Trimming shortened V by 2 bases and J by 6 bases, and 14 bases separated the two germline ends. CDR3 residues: CASSYGLEAGEQYF. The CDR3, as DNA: TGTGCCAGCAGTTACGGACTCGAGGCTGGCGAGCAGTACTTC.

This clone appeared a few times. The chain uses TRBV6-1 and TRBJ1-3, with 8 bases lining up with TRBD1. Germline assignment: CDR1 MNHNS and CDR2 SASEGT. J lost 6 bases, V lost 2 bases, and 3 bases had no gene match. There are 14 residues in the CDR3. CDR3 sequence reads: CASSEQGALNTIYF. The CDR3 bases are TGTGCCAGCAGTGAACAGGGGGCTCTAAACACCATATATTTT.

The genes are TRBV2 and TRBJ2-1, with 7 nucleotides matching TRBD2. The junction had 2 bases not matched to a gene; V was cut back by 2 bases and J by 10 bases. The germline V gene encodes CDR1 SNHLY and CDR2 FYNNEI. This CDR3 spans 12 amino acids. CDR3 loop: CASSETAGEQFF. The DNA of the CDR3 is TGTGCCAGCAGTGAAACAGCGGGGGAGCAGTTCTTC.

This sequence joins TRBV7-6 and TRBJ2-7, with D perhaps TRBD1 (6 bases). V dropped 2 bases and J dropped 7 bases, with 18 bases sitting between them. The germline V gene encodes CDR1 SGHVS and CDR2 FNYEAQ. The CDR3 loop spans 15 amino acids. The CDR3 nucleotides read TGTGCCAGCAGCTTAAAGGGACCAGGGGTGGGTGAGCAGTACTTC. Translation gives CASSLKGPGVGEQYF.

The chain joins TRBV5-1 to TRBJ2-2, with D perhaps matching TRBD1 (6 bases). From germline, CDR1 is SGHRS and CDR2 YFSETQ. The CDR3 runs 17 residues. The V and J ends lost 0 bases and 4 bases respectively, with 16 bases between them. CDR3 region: CASSLANRVGPTGELFF. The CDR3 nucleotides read TGCGCCAGCAGCTTGGCAAACAGGGTGGGGCCCACCGGGGAGCTGTTTTTT.

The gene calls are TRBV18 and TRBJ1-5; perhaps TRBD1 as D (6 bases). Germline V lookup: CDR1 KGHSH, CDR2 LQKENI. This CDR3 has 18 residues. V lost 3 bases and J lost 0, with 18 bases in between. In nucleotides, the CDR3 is TGTGCCAGCTCACCTAGGACAGCTGCCCCTTATAGCAATCAGCCCCAGCATTTT. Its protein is CASSPRTAAPYSNQPQHF.

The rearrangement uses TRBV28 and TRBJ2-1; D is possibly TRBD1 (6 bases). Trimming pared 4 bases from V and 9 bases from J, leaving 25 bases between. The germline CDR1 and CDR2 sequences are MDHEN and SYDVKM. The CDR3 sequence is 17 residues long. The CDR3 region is CASSYWAQGRKVGEQFF. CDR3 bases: TGTGCCAGCAGTTACTGGGCCCAGGGGCGGAAGGTGGGTGAGCAGTTCTTC.

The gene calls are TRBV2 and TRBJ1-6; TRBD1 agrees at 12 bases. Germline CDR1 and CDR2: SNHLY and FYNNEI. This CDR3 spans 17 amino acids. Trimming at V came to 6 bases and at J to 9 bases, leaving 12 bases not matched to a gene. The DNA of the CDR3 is TGTGCCAGCAGGACCGGGACAGGGGGCGCAAATAGTTCACCCCTCCACTTT. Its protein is CASRTGTGGANSSPLHF.

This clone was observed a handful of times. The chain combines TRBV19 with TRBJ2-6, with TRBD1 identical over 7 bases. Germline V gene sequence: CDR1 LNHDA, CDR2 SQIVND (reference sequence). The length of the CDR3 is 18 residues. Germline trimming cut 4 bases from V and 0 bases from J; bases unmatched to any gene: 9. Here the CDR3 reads CASSSRGDSASGANVLTF. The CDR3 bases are TGTGCCAGTAGTAGTCGTGGGGACAGTGCCTCTGGGGCCAACGTCCTGACTTTC.

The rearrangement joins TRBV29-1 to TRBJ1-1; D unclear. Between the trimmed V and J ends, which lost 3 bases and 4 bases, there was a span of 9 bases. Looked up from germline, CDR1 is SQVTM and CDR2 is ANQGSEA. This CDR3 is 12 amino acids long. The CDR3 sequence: CSVDGGLTEAFF. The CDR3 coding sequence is TGCAGCGTTGACGGAGGGCTCACTGAAGCTTTCTTT. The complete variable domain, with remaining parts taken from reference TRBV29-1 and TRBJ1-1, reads SAVISQKPSRDICQRGTSLTIQCQVDSQVTMMFWYRQQPGQSLTLIATANQGSEATYESGFVIDKFPISRPNLTFSTLTVSNMSPEDSSIYLCSVDGGLTEAFFGQGTRLTVV.